What follows describes a single T cell receptor (beta chain). Per the germline V gene, CDR1 is MGHRA and CDR2 is YSYEKL. This CDR3 spans 16 amino acids. The V end lost 2 bases, the J end lost 2 bases, and 13 bases lay between the germline ends. The record originates from a study of blood T cell repertoires in COVID-19. Study at large: T cells, B-cell-depleted T cells, or PBMCs supplied cDNA or gDNA.

The method was immunoSEQ multiplex PCR; TCRdb's version includes in-frame clones alone and lacks a portion of them. The repertoire includes some 98,000 clones, 82% of them detected once, and 9.5% to 13% sits in the top ten. This TCR was sampled from a man between 65 and 80 years old with active or convalescent COVID-19. Material: peripheral blood. The rearrangement joins TRBV4-1 to TRBJ1-3; a possible D gene is TRBD1 (5 bases). In DNA form, the CDR3 reads TGCGCCAGCAGCCAACGGGCTCAGGGTCCTGGAAACACCATATATTTT. Translation gives CASSQRAQGPGNTIYF.